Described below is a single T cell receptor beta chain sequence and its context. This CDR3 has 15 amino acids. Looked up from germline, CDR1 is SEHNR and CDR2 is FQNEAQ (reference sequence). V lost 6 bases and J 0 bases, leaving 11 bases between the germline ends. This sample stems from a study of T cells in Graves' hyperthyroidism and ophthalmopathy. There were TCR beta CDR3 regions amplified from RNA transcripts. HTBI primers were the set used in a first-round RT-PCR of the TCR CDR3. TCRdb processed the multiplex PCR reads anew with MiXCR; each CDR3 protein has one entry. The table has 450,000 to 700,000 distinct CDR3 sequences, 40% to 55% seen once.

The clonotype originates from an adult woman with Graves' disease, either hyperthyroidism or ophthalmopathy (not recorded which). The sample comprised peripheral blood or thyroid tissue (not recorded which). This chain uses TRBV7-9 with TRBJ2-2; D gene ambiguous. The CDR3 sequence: CASRAQPTNTGELFF. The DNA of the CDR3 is TGTGCCAGCAGGGCACAGCCCACGAACACCGGGGAGCTGTTTTTT.